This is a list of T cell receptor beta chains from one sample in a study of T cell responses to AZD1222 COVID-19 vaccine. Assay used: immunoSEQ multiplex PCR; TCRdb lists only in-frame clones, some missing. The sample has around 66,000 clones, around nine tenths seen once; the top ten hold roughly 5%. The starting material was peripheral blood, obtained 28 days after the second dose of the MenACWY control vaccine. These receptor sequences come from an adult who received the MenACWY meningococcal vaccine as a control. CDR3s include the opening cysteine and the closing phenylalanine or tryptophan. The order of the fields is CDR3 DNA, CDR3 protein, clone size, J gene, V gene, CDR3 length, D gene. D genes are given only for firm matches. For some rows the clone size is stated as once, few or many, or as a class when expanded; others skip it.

CDR3 DNA: TGCGCCAGCAGCTTGCCGGGTGGGGGCTCCGGGGAGCTGTTTTTT; CDR3 protein: CASSLPGGGSGELFF; clone size: few; J gene: TRBJ2-2; V gene: TRBV5-1; CDR3 length: 15; D gene: .
CDR3 DNA: TGTGCCAGCAGCCCCTGGGACAGGGGCGGCACTGAAGCTTTCTTT; CDR3 protein: CASSPWDRGGTEAFF; clone size: .; J gene: TRBJ1-1; V gene: TRBV7-2; CDR3 length: 15; D gene: TRBD1
CDR3 DNA: TGCGCCAGCAGGGGTGATTCACCCCTCCACTTT; CDR3 protein: CASRGDSPLHF; clone size: .; J gene: TRBJ1-6; V gene: TRBV4-1; CDR3 length: 11; D gene: .
CDR3 DNA: TGTGCCAGCAGCCAGGACAGGGGTTACGAGCAGTACTTC; CDR3 protein: CASSQDRGYEQYF; clone size: once; J gene: TRBJ2-7; V gene: TRBV3-1/TRBV3-2; CDR3 length: 13; D gene: TRBD1
CDR3 DNA: TGTGCCAGCAGCTTGGTTAGCGGAAGCGGGGAGACCCAGTACTTC; CDR3 protein: CASSLVSGSGETQYF; clone size: once; J gene: TRBJ2-5; V gene: TRBV5-4; CDR3 length: 15; D gene: .
CDR3 DNA: TGTGCCAGCGGGGGGCAGGGGGCTTCCGAGCAGTACTTC; CDR3 protein: CASGGQGASEQYF; clone size: .; J gene: TRBJ2-7; V gene: TRBV2; CDR3 length: 13; D gene: TRBD1
CDR3 DNA: TGTGCCAGCAGCTTAGGGGGACAGGGATACAGTCAGCCCCAGCATTTT; CDR3 protein: CASSLGGQGYSQPQHF; clone size: once; J gene: TRBJ1-5; V gene: TRBV11-2; CDR3 length: 16; D gene: TRBD1
CDR3 DNA: TGTGCCAGCAGCAACCGCCCCCCTTCAAGTTTGGTCAATGAGCAGTTCTTC; CDR3 protein: CASSNRPPSSLVNEQFF; clone size: .; J gene: TRBJ2-1; V gene: TRBV21-1; CDR3 length: 17; D gene: .
CDR3 DNA: TGTGCCAGCAGTGATCTAGCGGGAGGGCGAGAGACCCAGTACTTC; CDR3 protein: CASSDLAGGRETQYF; clone size: .; J gene: TRBJ2-5; V gene: TRBV6-1; CDR3 length: 15; D gene: TRBD2
CDR3 DNA: TGTGCCAGCAGTCCCAGGGTTGTCGGGGAGCTGTTTTTT; CDR3 protein: CASSPRVVGELFF; clone size: .; J gene: TRBJ2-2; V gene: TRBV12-3/TRBV12-4; CDR3 length: 13; D gene: .
CDR3 DNA: TGTGCCATCAGTGAGACCAGGGGATTGGAATGGCCCCAGCATTTT; CDR3 protein: CAISETRGLEWPQHF; clone size: .; J gene: TRBJ1-5; V gene: TRBV10-3; CDR3 length: 15; D gene: .
CDR3 DNA: TGTGCCAGCAGCTTGGAATCACAACAGGGGCCCTCTGGGGCCAACGTCCTGACTTTC; CDR3 protein: CASSLESQQGPSGANVLTF; clone size: .; J gene: TRBJ2-6; V gene: TRBV5-4; CDR3 length: 19; D gene: TRBD1
CDR3 DNA: TGTGCCAGTAGGGGGGGGTACACTGAAGCTTTCTTT; CDR3 protein: CASRGGYTEAFF; clone size: .; J gene: TRBJ1-1; V gene: TRBV19; CDR3 length: 12; D gene: .
CDR3 DNA: TGTGCCAGCAGTGAAGCGTGGAGCTCTGGAAACACCATATATTTT; CDR3 protein: CASSEAWSSGNTIYF; clone size: .; J gene: TRBJ1-3; V gene: TRBV6-1; CDR3 length: 15; D gene: .
CDR3 DNA: TGTGCCAGCAGTTACGGGTCCCAGCATTTT; CDR3 protein: CASSYGSQHF; clone size: .; J gene: TRBJ1-5; V gene: TRBV6-2/TRBV6-3; CDR3 length: 10; D gene: .
CDR3 DNA: TGTGCCAGTACAGAAGGACCGGGACAGGGTTTAGGTTATGGTCAGCCCCAGCATTTT; CDR3 protein: CASTEGPGQGLGYGQPQHF; clone size: .; J gene: TRBJ1-5; V gene: TRBV19; CDR3 length: 19; D gene: TRBD1
CDR3 DNA: TGTGCCAGCAGTAAGGCGGGGAAACAATACTACAATGAGCAGTTCTTC; CDR3 protein: CASSKAGKQYYNEQFF; clone size: .; J gene: TRBJ2-1; V gene: TRBV21-1; CDR3 length: 16; D gene: .
CDR3 DNA: TGTGCCAGCAGTTCCGAACTTTTTTTTAGCAATCAGCCCCAGCATTTT; CDR3 protein: CASSSELFFSNQPQHF; clone size: .; J gene: TRBJ1-5; V gene: TRBV28; CDR3 length: 16; D gene: .
CDR3 DNA: TGTGCCAGCACCTGGGGAGAAACACTCAATCAGCCCCAGCATTTT; CDR3 protein: CASTWGETLNQPQHF; clone size: .; J gene: TRBJ1-5; V gene: TRBV6-5; CDR3 length: 15; D gene: .
CDR3 DNA: TGTGCCAGCAGTTTATTGGGCGGCTACCTCGGGGAAAAACTGTTTTTT; CDR3 protein: CASSLLGGYLGEKLFF; clone size: .; J gene: TRBJ1-4; V gene: TRBV28; CDR3 length: 16; D gene: .